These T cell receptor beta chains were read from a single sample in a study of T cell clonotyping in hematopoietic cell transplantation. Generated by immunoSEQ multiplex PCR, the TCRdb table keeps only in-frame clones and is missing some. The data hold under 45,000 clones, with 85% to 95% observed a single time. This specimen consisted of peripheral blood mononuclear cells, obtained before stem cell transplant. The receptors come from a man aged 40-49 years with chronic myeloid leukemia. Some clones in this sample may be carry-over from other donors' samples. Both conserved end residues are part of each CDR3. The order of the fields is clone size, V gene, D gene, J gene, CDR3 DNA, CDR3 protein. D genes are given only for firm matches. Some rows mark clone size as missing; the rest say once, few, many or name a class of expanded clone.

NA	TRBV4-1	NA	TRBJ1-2	TGCGCCATCGCGGAGACTCCCGAGGATGGCTACACCTTC	CAIAETPEDGYTF
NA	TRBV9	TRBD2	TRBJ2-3	TGTGCCAGCTGCCCGACTAGCGGGCCCTCGGATACGCAGTATTTT	CASCPTSGPSDTQYF
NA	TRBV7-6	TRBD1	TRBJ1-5	TGTGCCAGCAGCTCCGGGGAGGGGGCTAATCAGCCCCAGCATTTT	CASSSGEGANQPQHF
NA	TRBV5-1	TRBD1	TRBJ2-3	TGCGCCAGCAGCTTGGCCCCGACAGGGGGCAAAGATACGCAGTATTTT	CASSLAPTGGKDTQYF
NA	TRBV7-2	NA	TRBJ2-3	TGTGCCAGCAGCTTAGGTGTGGGTGGGGGCACAGATACGCAGTATTTT	CASSLGVGGGTDTQYF
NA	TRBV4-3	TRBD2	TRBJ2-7	TGCGCCAGCAGCCAAGAGGCTAGCGGGGGGGCCTTCTACGAGCAGTACTTC	CASSQEASGGAFYEQYF
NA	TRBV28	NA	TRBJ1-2	TGTGCCAGCAGTTTATTCGGCCAAGGCCATACTAACTATGGCTACACCTTC	CASSLFGQGHTNYGYTF
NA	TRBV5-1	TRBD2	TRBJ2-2	TGCGCCAGCAGCGCCGCGGGACTAGCGGGGATCGGGGAGCTGTTTTTT	CASSAAGLAGIGELFF
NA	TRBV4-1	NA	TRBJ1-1	TGCGCCAGCAGCCAAGATATTAACTTGAACACTGAAGCTTTCTTT	CASSQDINLNTEAFF
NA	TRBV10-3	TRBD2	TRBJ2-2	TGTGCCATCAGTGAAGCGGGGAGCACCGGGGAGCTGTTTTTT	CAISEAGSTGELFF
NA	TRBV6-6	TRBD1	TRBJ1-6	TGTGCCAGCAGTCCCCAGGGGGCTCACTCACCCCTCCACTTT	CASSPQGAHSPLHF
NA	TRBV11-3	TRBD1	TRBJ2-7	TGTGCCAGCAGCTTAGGGACAGGGATTGTGTACGAGCAGTACTTC	CASSLGTGIVYEQYF
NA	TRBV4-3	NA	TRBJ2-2	TGCGCCAGCAGCCAAGACCCGAGGCCCGTCGAGGAGCTGTTTTTT	CASSQDPRPVEELFF
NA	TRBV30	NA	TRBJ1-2	TGTGCCTGGAGTGCTGGAGGGGGGCAACGGGGCTACACCTTC	CAWSAGGGQRGYTF
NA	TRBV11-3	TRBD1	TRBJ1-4	TGTGCCAGCAGCTCAGTGGGACAGGGAAATGAAAAACTGTTTTTT	CASSSVGQGNEKLFF
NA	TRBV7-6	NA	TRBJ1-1	TGTGCCAGCAGCTTAACGGGTATAGGACCTTCTGAAGCTTTCTTT	CASSLTGIGPSEAFF
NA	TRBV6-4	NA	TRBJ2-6	TGTGCCAGCAGCATAGCTGGGGCCAACGTCCTGACTTTC	CASSIAGANVLTF
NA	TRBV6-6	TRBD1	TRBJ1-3	TGTGCCAGCAGTTACCGGACAGGGGATGGAAACACCATATATTTT	CASSYRTGDGNTIYF
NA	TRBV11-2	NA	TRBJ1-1	TGTGCCAGCCGGGGGGGGGTAACTGAAGCTTTCTTT	CASRGGVTEAFF
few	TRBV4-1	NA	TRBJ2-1	TGCGCCAGCAGCCTCTACAATGAGCAGTTCTTC	CASSLYNEQFF
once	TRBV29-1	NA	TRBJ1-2	TGCAGCGTTTTCAGAAACCTCTATGGCTACACCTTC	CSVFRNLYGYTF
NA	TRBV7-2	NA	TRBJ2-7	TGTGCCAGTAAATCAGGAGGGTGGAACGAGCAGTACTTC	CASKSGGWNEQYF
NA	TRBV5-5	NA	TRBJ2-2	TGTGCCAGCAGCTTGGTGGGCCGGGCCGGGGAGCTGTTTTTT	CASSLVGRAGELFF
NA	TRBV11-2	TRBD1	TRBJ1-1	TGTGCCAGCAGCCCGTGGGACAGGCACTCGAACACTGAAGCTTTCTTT	CASSPWDRHSNTEAFF
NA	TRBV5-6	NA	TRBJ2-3	TGTGCCAGCAGCCCCTTCCAGATCACAGATACGCAGTATTTT	CASSPFQITDTQYF
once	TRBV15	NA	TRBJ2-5	TGTGCCACCAGCAGAGATAGGCCAGCAGGAGGGACGTATGAGACCCAGTACTTC	CATSRDRPAGGTYETQYF
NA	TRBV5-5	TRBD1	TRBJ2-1	TGTGCCACCCTAAGCTGGACAGGGGGTAATGAGCAGTTCTTC	CATLSWTGGNEQFF
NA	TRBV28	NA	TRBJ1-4	TGTGCCAGCACCCCGGACTTGGAAAAACTGTTTTTT	CASTPDLEKLFF
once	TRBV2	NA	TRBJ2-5	TGTGCCAGCACATGGAACCAAGAGACCCAGTACTTC	CASTWNQETQYF
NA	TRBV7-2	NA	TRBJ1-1	TGTGCCAGCAGCTTAGGGGGCCCGAACACTGAAGCTTTCTTT	CASSLGGPNTEAFF
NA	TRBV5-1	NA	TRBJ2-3	TGCGCCAGCAGCTTACAGGAGGGGACTAGCACAGATACGCAGTATTTT	CASSLQEGTSTDTQYF
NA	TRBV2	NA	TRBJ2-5	TGTGCCAGCAGTGTTCGGGAGACCCAGTACTTC	CASSVRETQYF
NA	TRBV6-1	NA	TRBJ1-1	TGTGCCAGCAGTGACAGCATGAACACTGAAGCTTTCTTT	CASSDSMNTEAFF
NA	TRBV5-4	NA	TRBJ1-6	TGTGCCAGCAGCTTGGCGGATTCACCCCTCCACTTT	CASSLADSPLHF
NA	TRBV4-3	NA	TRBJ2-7	TGCGCCAGCAGCCAGGAGAGCTCCTACGAGCAGTACTTC	CASSQESSYEQYF
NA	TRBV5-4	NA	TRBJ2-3	TGTGCCAGCAGTCTCTCGGGGGTAATTACAGATACGCAGTATTTT	CASSLSGVITDTQYF
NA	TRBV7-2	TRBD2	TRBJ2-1	TGTGCCAGCAGCTTAGAGGCTAGCGGGGGGGAATTTGAGCAGTTCTTC	CASSLEASGGEFEQFF
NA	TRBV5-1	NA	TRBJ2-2	TGCGCCAGCAGCTTGGGCGGGTTCACCGGGGAGCTGTTTTTT	CASSLGGFTGELFF
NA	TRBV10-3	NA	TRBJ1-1	TGTGCCATCACCACTGAGACTGAAGCTTTCTTT	CAITTETEAFF
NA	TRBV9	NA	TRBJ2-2	TGTGCCAGCAGCGAAATGGGTGGGGCCACCGGGGAGCTGTTTTTT	CASSEMGGATGELFF
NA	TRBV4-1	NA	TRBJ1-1	TGCGCCAGCAGCCAAGAACGCCGGAGGGACACTGAAGCTTTCTTT	CASSQERRRDTEAFF
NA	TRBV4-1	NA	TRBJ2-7	TGCGCCAGCAGCCACCGTTCCAAGTCGGGGGAGCAGTACTTC	CASSHRSKSGEQYF
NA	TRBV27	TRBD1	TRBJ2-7	TGTGCCAGCAGTTTTTACAGGGGAGCCTACGAGCAGTACTTC	CASSFYRGAYEQYF
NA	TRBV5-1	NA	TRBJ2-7	TGCGCCAGCAGCTTGGGAGGAAGCCTCTACGAGCAGTACTTC	CASSLGGSLYEQYF
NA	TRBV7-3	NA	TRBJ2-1	TGTGCCAGCAGCTTTTTAAAGCAGGGAAAAAATGAGCAGTTCTTC	CASSFLKQGKNEQFF
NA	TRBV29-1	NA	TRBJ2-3	TGCAGCGTTCCAAGGAGTCGGCGGGGATTCACAGATACGCAGTATTTT	CSVPRSRRGFTDTQYF
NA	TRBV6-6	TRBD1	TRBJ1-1	TGTGCCAGCAGTTACGACAGGGGTGGGTCGTACACTGAAGCTTTCTTT	CASSYDRGGSYTEAFF
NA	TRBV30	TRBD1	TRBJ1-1	TGTGCCTGGAGTGTAAGGACAGGGGAGGTTGAAGCTTTCTTT	CAWSVRTGEVEAFF
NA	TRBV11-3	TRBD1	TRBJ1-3	TGTGCCAGCAGCGCGACAGGGGTCGGGAACACCATATATTTT	CASSATGVGNTIYF
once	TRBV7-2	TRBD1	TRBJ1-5	TGTGCCAGCAACCCCCAAGGGGGCGGACAGCCCCAGCATTTT	CASNPQGGGQPQHF
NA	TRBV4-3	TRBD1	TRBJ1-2	TGCGCCAGCAGCCAAGATGGAGGGGACAGGGGAGGCTATGGCTACACCTTC	CASSQDGGDRGGYGYTF
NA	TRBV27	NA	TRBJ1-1	TGTGCCAGCAGTTCAAGAACCTCCTCCAAGGGAGCTTTCTTT	CASSSRTSSKGAFF
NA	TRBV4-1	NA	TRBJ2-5	TGCGCCAGCAGCCAAGTGAGGGGAGCAGAGACCCAGTACTTC	CASSQVRGAETQYF
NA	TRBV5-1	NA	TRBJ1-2	TGCGCCAGCAGCTTGGGGTGGGGGCGTAGCTATGGCTACACCTTC	CASSLGWGRSYGYTF
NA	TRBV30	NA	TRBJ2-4	TGTGCCTGGAGTGGCAAAGACATTCAGTACTTC	CAWSGKDIQYF
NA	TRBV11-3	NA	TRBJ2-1	TGTGCCAGCAGCGGGACCTATACCAATGAGCAGTTCTTC	CASSGTYTNEQFF
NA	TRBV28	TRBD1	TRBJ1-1	TGTGCCAGCAGTTTCTTAAGGACAGGATCGACTGAAGCTTTCTTT	CASSFLRTGSTEAFF
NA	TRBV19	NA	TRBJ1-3	TGTGCCAGTAGCTCAGTCTTTGGGTGGAGTGGAAACACCATATATTTT	CASSSVFGWSGNTIYF
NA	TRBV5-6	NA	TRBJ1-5	TGTGCCAGCAGCTCTACAGGGAACCAGCCCCAGCATTTT	CASSSTGNQPQHF
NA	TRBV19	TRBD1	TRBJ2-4	TGTGCCAGTAGTACCGACAGGGACAAAAACATTCAGTACTTC	CASSTDRDKNIQYF